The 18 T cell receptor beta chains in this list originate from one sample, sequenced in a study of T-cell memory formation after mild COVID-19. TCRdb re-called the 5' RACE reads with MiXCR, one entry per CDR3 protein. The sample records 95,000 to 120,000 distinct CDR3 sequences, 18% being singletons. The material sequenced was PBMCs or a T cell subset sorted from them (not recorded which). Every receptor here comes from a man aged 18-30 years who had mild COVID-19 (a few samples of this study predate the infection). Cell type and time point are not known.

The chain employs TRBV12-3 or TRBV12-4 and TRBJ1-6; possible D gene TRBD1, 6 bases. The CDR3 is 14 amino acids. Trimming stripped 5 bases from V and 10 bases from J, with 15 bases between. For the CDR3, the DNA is TGTGCCAGCAGTCCAACAGGGATGAAATCACCCCTCCACTTT. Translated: CASSPTGMKSPLHF.

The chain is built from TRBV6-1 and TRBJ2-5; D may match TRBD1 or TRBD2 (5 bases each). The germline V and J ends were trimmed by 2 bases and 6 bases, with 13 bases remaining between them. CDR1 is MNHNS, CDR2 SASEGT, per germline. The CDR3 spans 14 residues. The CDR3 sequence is CASSELRGGQTQYF. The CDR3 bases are TGTGCCAGCAGTGAACTCCGGGGCGGGCAGACCCAGTACTTC.

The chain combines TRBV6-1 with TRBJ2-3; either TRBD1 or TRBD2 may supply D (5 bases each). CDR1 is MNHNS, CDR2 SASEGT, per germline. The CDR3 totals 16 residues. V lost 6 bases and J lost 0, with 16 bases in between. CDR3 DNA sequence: TGTGCCAGCAGCTCGGGACCCTATCCTAGCACAGATACGCAGTATTTT. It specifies CASSSGPYPSTDTQYF.

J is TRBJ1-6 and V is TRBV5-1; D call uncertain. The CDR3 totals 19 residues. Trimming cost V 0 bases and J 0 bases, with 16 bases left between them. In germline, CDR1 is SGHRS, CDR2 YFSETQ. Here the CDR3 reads CASSLGAALGGSYNSPLHF. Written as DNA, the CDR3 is TGCGCCAGCAGCTTGGGGGCGGCTCTGGGAGGCTCCTATAATTCACCCCTCCACTTT. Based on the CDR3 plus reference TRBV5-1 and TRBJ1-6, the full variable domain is KAGVTQTPRYLIKTRGQQVTLSCSPISGHRSVSWYQQTPGQGLQFLFEYFSETQRNKGNFPGRFSGRQFSNSRSEMNVSTLELGDSALYLCASSLGAALGGSYNSPLHFGNGTRLTVT.

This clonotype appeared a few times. CDR3 amino acids: CASSLRPSDSLKEYF. CDR3 nucleotide sequence: TGCGCCAGCAGCTTGCGCCCGTCGGACAGCCTGAAGGAGTACTTC. The chain recombines TRBV5-1 with TRBJ2-4, with D tentatively TRBD1 (6 bases). This CDR3 is built from 15 residues. Per the germline V gene, CDR1 is SGHRS and CDR2 is YFSETQ. V was clipped by 1 base and J by 14 bases, with 22 bases between them.

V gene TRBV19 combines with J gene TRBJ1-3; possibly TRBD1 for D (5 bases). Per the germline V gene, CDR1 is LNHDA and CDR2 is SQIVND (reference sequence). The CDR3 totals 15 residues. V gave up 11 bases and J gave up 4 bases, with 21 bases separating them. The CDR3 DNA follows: TGTGCCTCCGATCGGGGGGGACCCCAGGGAAACACCATATATTTT. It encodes CASDRGGPQGNTIYF.

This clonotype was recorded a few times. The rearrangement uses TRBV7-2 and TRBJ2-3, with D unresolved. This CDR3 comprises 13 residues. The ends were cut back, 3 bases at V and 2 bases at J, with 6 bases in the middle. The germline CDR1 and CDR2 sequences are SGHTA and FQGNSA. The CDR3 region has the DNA TGTGCCAGCAGCTTTGCGCTCACAGATACGCAGTATTTT. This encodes CASSFALTDTQYF. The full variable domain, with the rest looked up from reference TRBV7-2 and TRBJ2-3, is GAGVSQSPSNKVTEKGKDVELRCDPISGHTALYWYRQSLGQGLEFLIYFQGNSAPDKSGLPSDRFSAERTGGSVSTLTIQRTQQEDSAVYLCASSFALTDTQYFGPGTRLTVL.

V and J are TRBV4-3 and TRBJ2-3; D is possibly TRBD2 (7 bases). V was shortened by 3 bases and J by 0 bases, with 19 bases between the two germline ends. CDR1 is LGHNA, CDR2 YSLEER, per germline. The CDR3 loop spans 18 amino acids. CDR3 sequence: CASSQSHKGGGSTDTQYF. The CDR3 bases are TGCGCCAGCAGCCAGTCCCACAAGGGGGGGGGTAGCACAGATACGCAGTATTTT.

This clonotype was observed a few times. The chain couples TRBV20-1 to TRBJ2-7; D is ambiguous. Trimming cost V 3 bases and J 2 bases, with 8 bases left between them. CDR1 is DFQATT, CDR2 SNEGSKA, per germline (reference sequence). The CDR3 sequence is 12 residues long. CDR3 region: CSASLRPYEQYF. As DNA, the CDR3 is TGCAGTGCTAGTCTCCGGCCCTACGAGCAGTACTTC.

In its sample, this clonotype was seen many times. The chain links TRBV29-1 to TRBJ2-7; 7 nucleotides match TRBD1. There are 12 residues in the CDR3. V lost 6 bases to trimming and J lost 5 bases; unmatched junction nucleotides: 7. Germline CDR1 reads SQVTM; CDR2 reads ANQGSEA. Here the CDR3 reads CSVVRDRDEQYF. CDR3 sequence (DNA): TGCAGCGTGGTAAGAGACAGGGACGAGCAGTACTTC.

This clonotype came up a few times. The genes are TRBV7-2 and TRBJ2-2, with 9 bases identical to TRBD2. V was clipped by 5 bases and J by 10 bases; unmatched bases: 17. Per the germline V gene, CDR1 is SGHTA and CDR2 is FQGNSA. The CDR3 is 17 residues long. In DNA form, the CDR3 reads TGTGCCAGCAGCCCCCCCCCAGCGGGGGGCGGAGTCGTGGAGCTGTTTTTT. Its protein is CASSPPPAGGGVVELFF.

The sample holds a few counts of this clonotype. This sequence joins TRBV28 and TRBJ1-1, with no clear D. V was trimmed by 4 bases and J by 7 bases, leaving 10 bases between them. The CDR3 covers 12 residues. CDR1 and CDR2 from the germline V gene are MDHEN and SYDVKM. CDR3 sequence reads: CASSSMVGEAFF. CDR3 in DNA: TGTGCCAGCAGTTCTATGGTGGGTGAAGCTTTCTTT.

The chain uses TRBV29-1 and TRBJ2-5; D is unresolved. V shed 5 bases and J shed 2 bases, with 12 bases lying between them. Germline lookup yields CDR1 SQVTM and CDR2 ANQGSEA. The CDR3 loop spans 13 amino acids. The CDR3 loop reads CSVSGILQETQYF. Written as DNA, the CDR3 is TGCAGCGTTTCCGGTATTCTACAAGAGACCCAGTACTTC.

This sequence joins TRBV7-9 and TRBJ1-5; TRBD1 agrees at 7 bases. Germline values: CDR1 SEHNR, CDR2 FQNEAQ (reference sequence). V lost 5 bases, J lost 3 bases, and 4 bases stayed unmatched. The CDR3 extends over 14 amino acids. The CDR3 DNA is TGTGCCAGCAGCACCGACAGGGCCAATCAGCCCCAGCATTTT. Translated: CASSTDRANQPQHF.

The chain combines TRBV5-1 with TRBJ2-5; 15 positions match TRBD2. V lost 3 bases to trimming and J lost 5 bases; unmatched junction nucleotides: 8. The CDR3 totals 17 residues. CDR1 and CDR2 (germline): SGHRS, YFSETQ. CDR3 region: CASSSGLAGGPWETQYF. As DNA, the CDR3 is TGCGCCAGCAGCTCTGGACTAGCGGGGGGGCCATGGGAGACCCAGTACTTC.

In DNA, the CDR3 is TGTGCCAGCTCACCACTACGGGGACAGCAAGAGACCCAGTACTTC. This translates into CASSPLRGQQETQYF. The chain joins TRBV18 to TRBJ2-5; TRBD1 matches 7 bases. CDR1 and CDR2 from the germline V gene are KGHSH and LQKENI. The V gene end was trimmed by 1 base and the J gene end by 2 bases; junction bases not matched to a gene: 4. CDR3 length equals 15 residues. The full variable domain, completed using reference TRBV18 and TRBJ2-5, is NAGVMQNPRHLVRRRGQEARLRCSPMKGHSHVYWYRQLPEEGLKFMVYLQKENIIDESGMPKERFSAEFPKEGPSILRIQQVVRGDSAAYFCASSPLRGQQETQYFGPGTRLLVL.

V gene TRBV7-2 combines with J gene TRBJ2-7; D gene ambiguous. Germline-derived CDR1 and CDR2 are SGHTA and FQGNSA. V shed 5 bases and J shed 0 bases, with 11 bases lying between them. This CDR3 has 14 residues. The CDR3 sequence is CASSLELSSYEQYV. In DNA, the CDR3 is TGTGCCAGCAGCCTAGAACTAAGCTCCTACGAGCAGTACGTC.

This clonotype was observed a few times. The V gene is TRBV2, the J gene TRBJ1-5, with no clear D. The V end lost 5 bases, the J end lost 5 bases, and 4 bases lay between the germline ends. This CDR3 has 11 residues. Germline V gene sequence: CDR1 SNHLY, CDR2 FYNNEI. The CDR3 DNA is TGTGCCAGCAGTTTGGATCAGCCCCAGCATTTT. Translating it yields CASSLDQPQHF.